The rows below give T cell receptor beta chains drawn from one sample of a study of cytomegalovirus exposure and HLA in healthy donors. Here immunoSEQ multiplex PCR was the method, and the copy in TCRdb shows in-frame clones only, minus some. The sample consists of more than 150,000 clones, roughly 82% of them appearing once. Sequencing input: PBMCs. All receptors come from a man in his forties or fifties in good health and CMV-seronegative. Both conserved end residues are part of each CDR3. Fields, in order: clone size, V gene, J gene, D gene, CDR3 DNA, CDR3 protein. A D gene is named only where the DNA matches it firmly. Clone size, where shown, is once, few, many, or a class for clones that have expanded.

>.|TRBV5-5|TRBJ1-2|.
TGTGCCAGCAGCTTGGTACAGGGAGCAAACTATGGCTACACCTTC
CASSLVQGANYGYTF
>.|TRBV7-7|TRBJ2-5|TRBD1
TGTGCTAGCAGCAGGACAGGGTTCCGAGAGACCCAGTACTTC
CASSRTGFRETQYF
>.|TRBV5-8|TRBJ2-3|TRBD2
TGTGCCAGCAGCCGGGGGGGGGCCAGGCGCACAGATACGCAGTATTTT
CASSRGGARRTDTQYF
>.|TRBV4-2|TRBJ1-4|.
TGTGCCAGCAGCCAAGAAGGTGGCGGGGGAACTAATGAAAAACTGTTTTTT
CASSQEGGGGTNEKLFF
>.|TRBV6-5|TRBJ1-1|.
TGTGCCCCACTGATGGGCTTGAACACTGAAGCTTTCTTT
CAPLMGLNTEAFF
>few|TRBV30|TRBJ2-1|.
TGTGCCTGGAGTTCCCCTATCAGCTCGGCGAGGGTTGAGCAGTTCTTC
CAWSSPISSARVEQFF
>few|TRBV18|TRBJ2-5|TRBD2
TGTGCCAGCTCAGGAAGGACTAGCGGAAAAGAGACCCAGTACTTC
CASSGRTSGKETQYF
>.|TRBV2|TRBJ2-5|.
TGTGTTGCAGCAGCGTTAGGTCAGGGCCAAGAGACCCAGTACTTC
CVAAALGQGQETQYF
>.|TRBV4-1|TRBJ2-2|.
TGCGCCAGCAGCCCGAGCATGATGAACACCGGGGAGCTGTTTTTT
CASSPSMMNTGELFF
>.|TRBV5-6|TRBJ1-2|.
TGTGCCAGCCACCCGGACCGGGGTGGCTACACCTTC
CASHPDRGGYTF
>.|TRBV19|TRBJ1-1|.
TGTGCCAGTAGTGAGCAGGGCACTGAAGCTTTCTTT
CASSEQGTEAFF
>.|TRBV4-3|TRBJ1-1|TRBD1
TGCGCCAGCAGCCAAGATCAGGGGGGGAACACTGAAGCTTTCTTT
CASSQDQGGNTEAFF
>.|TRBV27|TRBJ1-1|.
TGTGCCACCCGCATGACGCGGGACACTGAAGCTTTCTTT
CATRMTRDTEAFF
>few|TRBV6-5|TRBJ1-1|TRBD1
TGTGCCAGCAGCCCAGGGGGCTTCAACACTGAAGCTTTCTTT
CASSPGGFNTEAFF
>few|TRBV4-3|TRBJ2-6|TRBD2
TGCGCCAGCAGCCAAGAACCAGCGGGGGACCCGTCTGGGGCCAACGTCCTGACTTTC
CASSQEPAGDPSGANVLTF
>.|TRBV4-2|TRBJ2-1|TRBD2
TGTGCCAGCAGCCAAGAGGTTAGGCGGGGGGACCTCTACAATGAGCAGTTCTTC
CASSQEVRRGDLYNEQFF
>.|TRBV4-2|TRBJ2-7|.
TGTGCCAGCAGCCAAGCGAGGATTGAGATATTGACCCGGCAGTACTTC
CASSQARIEILTRQYF
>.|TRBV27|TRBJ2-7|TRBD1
TGTGCCACCCGACAGGGGAACCTCTACGAGCAGTACTTC
CATRQGNLYEQYF
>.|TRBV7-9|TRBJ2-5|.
TGTGCCAGCAGCTTAGGAGATCTGGGCCGGGAGACCCAGTACTTC
CASSLGDLGRETQYF
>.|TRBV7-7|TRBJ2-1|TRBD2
TGTGCTAGCAGCTTAGTTCCGGGACTAGCGGGGGGGCAGGATGAGCAGTTCTTC
CASSLVPGLAGGQDEQFF
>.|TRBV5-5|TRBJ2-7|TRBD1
TGTGCCAGCAGCCGATCCTATATAGTAACAGGGGCCTACGAGCAGTACTTC
CASSRSYIVTGAYEQYF
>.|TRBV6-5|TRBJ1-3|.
TGTGCCAGCAGGATGACAGAATCTGATGGAAACACCATATATTTT
CASRMTESDGNTIYF
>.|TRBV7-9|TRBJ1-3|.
TGTGCCAGCAGCTTACAGCGGACGGGCCCCTCTGGAAACACCATATATTTT
CASSLQRTGPSGNTIYF
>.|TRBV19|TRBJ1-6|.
TGTGCCAGTAGTTGGGCCGTAAGCTCCTATAATTCACCCCTCCACTTT
CASSWAVSSYNSPLHF
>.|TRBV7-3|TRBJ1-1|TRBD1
TGTGCCAGCAGCTTACTCCCCACAGGGGGAAGCACTGAAGCTTTCTTT
CASSLLPTGGSTEAFF
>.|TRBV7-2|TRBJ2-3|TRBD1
TGTGCCAGCAGCTTCCGACAGGGGACAGATACGCAGTATTTT
CASSFRQGTDTQYF
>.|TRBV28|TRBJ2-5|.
TGTGCCAGCAGTTCGCGCTTAGCGAAGACCCAGTACTTC
CASSSRLAKTQYF
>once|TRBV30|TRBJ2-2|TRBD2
TGTGCCTGGAAACTAGCGGGGGTTACCACCGGGGAGCTGTTTTTT
CAWKLAGVTTGELFF
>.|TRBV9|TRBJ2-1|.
TGTGCCAGCAGCCCCCGTACTCCCACCTCCTACAATGAGCAGTTCTTC
CASSPRTPTSYNEQFF
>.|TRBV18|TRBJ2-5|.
TGTGCCAGCTCAAAAGAACCGGGTCCAGAGACCCAGTACTTC
CASSKEPGPETQYF
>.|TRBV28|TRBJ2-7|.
TGTGCCAGCAGCTCTGGGACTTCCTACGAGCAGTACTTC
CASSSGTSYEQYF
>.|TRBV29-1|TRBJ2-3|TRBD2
TGCAGCGCTGCGGTGACTAGCTACCTCACAGATACGCAGTATTTT
CSAAVTSYLTDTQYF
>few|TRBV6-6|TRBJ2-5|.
TGTGCCAGCAGTTACAGGGACACCTCCCAGGGAGAGACCCAGTACTTC
CASSYRDTSQGETQYF
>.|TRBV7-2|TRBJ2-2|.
TGTGCCAGCAGCTTAGAGTTCGGGACCGGGGAGCTGTTTTTT
CASSLEFGTGELFF
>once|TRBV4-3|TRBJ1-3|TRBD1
TGCGCCAGCAGCCAAGATCGTAAGGGGGCTGCTGGAAACACCATATATTTT
CASSQDRKGAAGNTIYF
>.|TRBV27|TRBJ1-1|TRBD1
TGTGCCAGCAGGATAAACTCGGGACAGGGGAACACTGAAGCTCTCTTT
CASRINSGQGNTEALF
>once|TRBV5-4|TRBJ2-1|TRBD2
TGTGCCAGCAGCGGCTCTAGCGGAACCTGGAATGAGCAGTTCTTC
CASSGSSGTWNEQFF
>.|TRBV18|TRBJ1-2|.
TGTGCCAGCTCACCCGGACAGTACTATGGCTACACCTTC
CASSPGQYYGYTF
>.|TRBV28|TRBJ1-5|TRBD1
TGTGCCAGCAGTTTAGTTCCGACAGGGGTGGATCAGCCCCAGCATTTT
CASSLVPTGVDQPQHF
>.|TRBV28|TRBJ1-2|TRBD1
TGTGCCAGCAGTTTCGGGGACAGGGAGGACTACTATGGCTACACCTTC
CASSFGDREDYYGYTF
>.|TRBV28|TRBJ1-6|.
TGTGCCAGCAATATCCGGGACACCCCTTATTCACCCCTCCACTTT
CASNIRDTPYSPLHF
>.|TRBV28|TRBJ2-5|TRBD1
TGTGCCAGCAGGACAGGGTACCAAGAGACCCAGTACTTC
CASRTGYQETQYF
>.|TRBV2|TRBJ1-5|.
TGTGCCAGCAAAAATACAGGGACGAATCAGCCCCAGCATTTT
CASKNTGTNQPQHF
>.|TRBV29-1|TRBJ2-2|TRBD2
TGCAGCGTTGAAGCCGCTAGCGGGAGGACCGGGGAGCTGTTTTTT
CSVEAASGRTGELFF
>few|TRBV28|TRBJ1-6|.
TGTGCCAGCATTAGGCCGGGACACTATAATTCACCCCTCCACTTT
CASIRPGHYNSPLHF
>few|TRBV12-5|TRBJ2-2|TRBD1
TGTGCTAGTGCCGGGACAGCGACCGGGGAGCTGTTTTTT
CASAGTATGELFF
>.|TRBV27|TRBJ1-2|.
TGTGCCAGCAGTCCTCCAGGGACACGAAGGGGCTACACCTTC
CASSPPGTRRGYTF
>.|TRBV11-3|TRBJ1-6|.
TGTGCCAGCAGTACACAGAACCTCCGTTCTTCACCCCTCCACTTT
CASSTQNLRSSPLHF
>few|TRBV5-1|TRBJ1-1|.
TGCGCCAGCAGTGCGGAGGTCCGGACCACTGAAGCTTTCTTT
CASSAEVRTTEAFF